This TCR beta chain originates from a study of blood T cell repertoires in COVID-19. Study in general: Whether acute or convalescent, the COVID-19 samples came from the United States, Italy and Spain.

There are 16 residues in the CDR3. V was clipped by 6 bases and J by 6 bases, with 23 bases between them. Germline V CDR1 and CDR2: LNHDA, SQIVND (reference sequence). This clone appeared a single time. The repertoire was sequenced with immunoSEQ multiplex PCR; TCRdb's copy has only in-frame clones and lacks some. This table holds fewer than 250,000 clones, 83% found once. Participants were placed into cohorts based on the clinical history they reported. Source material: PBMCs or T cells enriched from blood (not recorded which). This chain uses TRBV19 with TRBJ1-2; no reliable D call. The receptor was derived from a woman in her thirties or forties who had been exposed to COVID-19. This CDR3 reads CASSLSTGGVRNGYTF. CDR3 in DNA: TGTGCCAGTAGCCTCTCAACCGGCGGAGTTAGGAATGGCTACACCTTC. Drawing the rest from reference TRBV19 and TRBJ1-2, the complete variable domain is DGGITQSPKYLFRKEGQNVTLSCEQNLNHDAMYWYRQDPGQGLRLIYYSQIVNDFQKGDIAEGYSVSREKKESFPLTVTSAQKNPTAFYLCASSLSTGGVRNGYTFGSGTRLTVV.